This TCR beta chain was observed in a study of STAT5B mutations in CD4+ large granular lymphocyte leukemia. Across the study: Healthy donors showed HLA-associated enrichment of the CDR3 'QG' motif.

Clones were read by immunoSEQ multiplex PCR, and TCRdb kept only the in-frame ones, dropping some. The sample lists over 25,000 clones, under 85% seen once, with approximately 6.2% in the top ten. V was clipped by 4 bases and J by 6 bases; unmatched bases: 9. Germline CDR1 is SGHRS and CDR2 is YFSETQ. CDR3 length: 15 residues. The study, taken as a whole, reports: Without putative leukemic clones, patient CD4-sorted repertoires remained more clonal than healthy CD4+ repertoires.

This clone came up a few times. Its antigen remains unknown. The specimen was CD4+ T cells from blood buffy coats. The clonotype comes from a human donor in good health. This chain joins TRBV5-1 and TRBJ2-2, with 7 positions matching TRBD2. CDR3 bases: TGCGCCAGCAGCATAGGACTAGTCGGCGCCGGGGAGCTGTTTTTT. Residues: CASSIGLVGAGELFF.